These 10 T cell receptor beta chains originate from one sample sequenced in a study of blood T cell repertoires in COVID-19. TCRdb's copy holds only in-frame clones and misses some; the assay was immunoSEQ multiplex PCR. In the table there are 200,000 to 250,000 clones, roughly 86% of which are singletons. The sample taken for sequencing was peripheral blood. These receptors were taken from a woman aged 50 to 65 with active or convalescent COVID-19.

The rearrangement uses TRBV28 and TRBJ2-5; 9 nucleotides line up with TRBD1. The V gene's germline CDR1 is MDHEN and CDR2 SYDVKM. Trimming took 4 bases from V and 4 from J; bases not matched to a gene: 7. This CDR3 region has 15 residues. The CDR3 DNA follows: TGTGCCAGCAGTTCATCCGGGACAGGGAGAGAGACCCAGTACTTC. Translated, it gives CASSSSGTGRETQYF.

The V gene is TRBV5-4, the J gene TRBJ1-2, with D possibly matching TRBD1 (6 bases). Germline CDR1 and CDR2: SGHNT and YYREEE (reference sequence). This CDR3 is 15 amino acids long. V lost 4 bases and J 5 bases, leaving 18 bases between the germline ends. CDR3 amino acids: CASSLAPDRLYGYTF. DNA of the CDR3: TGTGCCAGCAGCCTGGCCCCAGACAGGCTTTATGGCTACACCTTC. Together with reference TRBV5-4 and TRBJ1-2, the CDR3 gives the full variable domain: ETGVTQSPTHLIKTRGQQVTLRCSSQSGHNTVSWYQQALGQGPQFIFQYYREEENGRGNFPPRFSGLQFPNYSSELNVNALELDDSALYLCASSLAPDRLYGYTFGSGTRLTVV.

This CDR3 is CASSPPSGVYGYTF. The CDR3 nucleotides are TGTGCCAGCTCACCACCATCAGGGGTCTATGGCTACACCTTC. The chain combines TRBV18 with TRBJ1-2; tentative D call: TRBD1 (6 bases). Germline assignment: CDR1 KGHSH and CDR2 LQKENI. The CDR3 sequence is 14 residues long. V gave up 0 bases and J gave up 4 bases, with 9 bases separating them. Supplemented by reference TRBV18 and TRBJ1-2, the full variable domain reads NAGVMQNPRHLVRRRGQEARLRCSPMKGHSHVYWYRQLPEEGLKFMVYLQKENIIDESGMPKERFSAEFPKEGPSILRIQQVVRGDSAAYFCASSPPSGVYGYTFGSGTRLTVV.

V is TRBV3-1 (or the pseudogene TRBV3-2) and J is TRBJ1-5, with 8 bases identical to TRBD1. Unmatched junction bases numbered 5, after V lost 2 bases and J lost 2 bases. Germline CDR1 LGHDT, CDR2 YNNKEL (reference sequence). The CDR3 contains 16 residues. CDR3: CASSQTGQGGNQPQHF. CDR3 DNA sequence: TGTGCCAGCAGCCAAACTGGACAGGGCGGCAATCAGCCCCAGCATTTT.

This CDR3 is CASSLLVGDRGRGGYTF. CDR3 nucleotides: TGTGCCAGCAGTTTATTGGTCGGCGACAGGGGAAGAGGCGGCTACACCTTC. The chain has TRBV28 and TRBJ1-2; the match to TRBD1 covers 8 bases. V shed 1 base and J 8 bases; nucleotides not matched to a gene: 15. The CDR3 sequence is 17 residues long. Germline-derived CDR1 and CDR2 are MDHEN and SYDVKM.

The rearrangement uses TRBV3-1 (or the pseudogene TRBV3-2) and TRBJ2-5; 12 positions match TRBD2. Germline V gives CDR1 LGHDT, CDR2 YNNKEL (reference sequence). V gave up 2 bases and J gave up 7 bases; unmatched junction bases: 11. This CDR3 region has 17 residues. The CDR3 DNA reads as TGTGCCAGCAGCCAACAAAGACTAGCGGGGGCTCGAGGGACCCAGTACTTC. Its protein product is CASSQQRLAGARGTQYF.

The chain combines TRBV11-2 with TRBJ2-6; no definite D call. CDR1 and CDR2 (germline): SGHAT, FQNNGV. The CDR3 covers 14 residues. Trimming took 1 base from V and 12 from J, leaving 13 bases between them. In DNA, the CDR3 is TGTGCCAGCAGCTTAGGACGAACAGCCGGCGTCCTGACTTTC. This gives the protein CASSLGRTAGVLTF. Looking up the rest from reference TRBV11-2 and TRBJ2-6 gives the full variable domain: EAGVAQSPRYKIIEKRQSVAFWCNPISGHATLYWYQQILGQGPKLLIQFQNNGVVDDSQLPKDRFSAERLKGVDSTLKIQPAKLEDSAVYLCASSLGRTAGVLTFGAGSRLTVL.

The chain couples TRBV7-6 to TRBJ1-1, with D possibly TRBD1 on 6 matching bases. The CDR3 runs 15 residues. Germline V gene sequence: CDR1 SGHVS, CDR2 FNYEAQ. V lost 4 bases to trimming and J lost 0 bases, with 12 bases between them. The CDR3 loop reads CASSSRQGMNTEAFF. CDR3 nucleotide sequence: TGTGCCAGCAGCTCCCGGCAGGGGATGAACACTGAAGCTTTCTTT.

The chain uses TRBV29-1 and TRBJ2-3, with 7 bases identical to TRBD1. V lost 7 bases to trimming and J lost 5 bases; unmatched junction nucleotides: 12. This CDR3 is built from 14 residues. CDR1 and CDR2 from the germline V gene are SQVTM and ANQGSEA. The DNA of the CDR3 is TGCAGCGCCCAGGGGGAAGGGCGAATAGATACGCAGTATTTT. Amino acids: CSAQGEGRIDTQYF.

This rearrangement joins TRBV9 to TRBJ1-1; D is unresolved. Per the germline V gene, CDR1 is SGDLS and CDR2 is YYNGEE. The germline V and J ends were trimmed by 4 bases and 1 base, with 11 bases remaining between them. The CDR3 loop spans 14 amino acids. The CDR3, as DNA: TGTGCCAGCAGCCCTAGTCCGGGGAACACTGAAGCTTTCTTT. Translated, it gives CASSPSPGNTEAFF.